This T cell receptor (beta chain) stems from a study of cytomegalovirus exposure and HLA in healthy donors. Notes on this clone: Its antigen is currently unknown.

The CDR3 is 11 residues long. Deletions cut 1 base from V and 5 bases from J, with 3 bases between. CDR1 is SGHKS and CDR2 is YYEKEE in the germline V gene (reference sequence). Study results and caveats: An Asian-associated ancestry cluster reportedly showed fewer N-insertions than the approximately 600-donor mean in a later analysis. Investigators reported 150 to 200 TCR beta chains as tied to cytomegalovirus. Across HLA loci, a later analysis found differing TCR association rates, with DRB1 most and HLA-C fewest.

The PCR used 60 Vbeta and 13 Jbeta primers. Repertoires were generated with immunoSEQ multiplex PCR, while TCRdb's copy carries only in-frame clones and drops some. The table lists about 190,000 clones, roughly 81% of them singletons, with roughly 2.8% in the top ten. V and J are TRBV5-5 and TRBJ2-5; D is unresolved. Sequenced input: PBMCs. The TCR sequence derives from a woman under 40 in good health and CMV-seropositive. CDR3 loop: CASSLYETQYF. CDR3 coding DNA: TGTGCCAGCAGCTTGTATGAGACCCAGTACTTC.